The 18 T cell receptor beta chains below were found in one sample sequenced in a study of T-cell memory formation after mild COVID-19. One entry per CDR3 protein, called by TCRdb with MiXCR from the 5' RACE reads. The sample gives 250,000 to 300,000 distinct CDR3 sequences, 15% to 20% of which show up once; roughly 25% is in the top ten. Sequenced material: PBMCs or a T cell subset sorted from them (not recorded which). The receptors were sampled from a man between 18 and 35 years old who had mild COVID-19 (a few samples of this study predate the infection). Cell type and time point are not known.

This clonotype was seen only a few times. The CDR3 DNA reads TGTGCCAGCAGTGAGGCTAGCGGGGGGGTTCGTGAGCAGTTCTTC. Encoded protein: CASSEASGGVREQFF. The chain uses TRBV2 and TRBJ2-1; TRBD2 agrees at 12 bases. The junction had 6 bases not matched to a gene; V was cut back by 3 bases and J by 9 bases. Per the germline V gene, CDR1 is SNHLY and CDR2 is FYNNEI. CDR3 length: 15 residues.

The sample holds many counts of this clonotype. The rearrangement links TRBV3-1 to TRBJ2-7, with 8 positions matching TRBD1. Trimming took 3 bases from V and 2 from J; bases not matched to a gene: 6. The CDR3 extends over 15 amino acids. The V gene's germline CDR1 is LGHDT and CDR2 YNNKEL (reference sequence). The CDR3 nucleotides are TGTGCCAGCAGCCACCCGGGACAGGCGACCTACGAGCAGTACTTC. The encoded protein is CASSHPGQATYEQYF.

The chain uses TRBV6-2 or TRBV6-3 and TRBJ1-1; tentatively, D is TRBD1 (6 bases). CDR1 MNHEY and CDR2 SVGEGT come from the germline V gene. Trimming stripped 6 bases from V and 2 bases from J, with 16 bases between. The CDR3 has 15 residues. The CDR3 loop reads CASRNEQGFNTEAFF. The DNA of the CDR3 is TGTGCCAGCAGAAACGAACAGGGATTTAACACTGAAGCTTTCTTT.

The chain is built from TRBV12-3 or TRBV12-4 and TRBJ1-2; perhaps TRBD1 as D (5 bases). This CDR3 spans 15 amino acids. Trimming removed 7 bases at V and 4 bases at J, with 19 bases between. CDR3 DNA sequence: TGTGCCAGCAAAAACACAGGCGCAAGGGGCTATGGCTACACCTTC. Amino acids: CASKNTGARGYGYTF.

The chain employs TRBV10-1 and TRBJ2-7; 8 positions match TRBD1. CDR3 length: 16 residues. Trimming cost V 0 bases and J 1 base; bases outside gene matches: 5. Per germline, CDR1 WNHNN and CDR2 SYGVQD (reference sequence). CDR3 coding DNA: TGCGCCAGCAGTGAGTCCAGGGGGCTCGGGTCCTACGAGCAGTACTTC. Amino acid sequence: CASSESRGLGSYEQYF.

The gene calls are TRBV7-3 and TRBJ2-2; 7 bases are a match to TRBD2. CDR3 length: 15 amino acids. V gave up 5 bases and J gave up 4 bases; unmatched junction bases: 7. Germline CDR1 reads SGHTA; CDR2 reads FQGTGA. CDR3 in amino acids: CASSASGGVTGELFF. CDR3 nucleotides: TGTGCCAGCAGCGCGAGTGGGGGGGTCACCGGGGAGCTGTTTTTT.

This sequence joins TRBV28 and TRBJ2-3, with D possibly TRBD1 on 5 matching bases. V lost 4 bases to trimming and J lost 2 bases, with 7 bases between them. The germline V gene encodes CDR1 MDHEN and CDR2 SYDVKM. CDR3 size: 13 residues. CDR3 residues: CASSSTVTDTQYF. In DNA form, the CDR3 reads TGTGCCAGCAGTTCGACAGTCACAGATACGCAGTATTTT.

This clonotype appeared a few times. The gene calls are TRBV6-6 and TRBJ2-2; possibly TRBD2 for D (7 bases). The ends were cut back, 7 bases at V and 4 bases at J, with 16 bases in the middle. CDR1 MNHNY and CDR2 SVGAGI come from the germline V gene (reference sequence). This CDR3 region has 15 residues. The CDR3 spells CASIPWGGPTGELFF. In nucleotides, the CDR3 is TGTGCCAGCATTCCCTGGGGGGGCCCCACCGGGGAGCTGTTTTTT.

The V gene is TRBV6-2 or TRBV6-3, the J gene TRBJ1-2, with D unresolved. CDR1 and CDR2 (germline): MNHEY, SVGEGT. The CDR3 sequence is 15 residues long. Deletions cut 5 bases from V and 8 bases from J, with 21 bases between. CDR3 sequence: CASSLRGGDPSGYTF. The CDR3 coding sequence is TGTGCCAGCAGTCTTAGAGGAGGAGACCCTTCCGGCTACACCTTC.

The V gene is TRBV5-6, the J gene TRBJ1-5; TRBD1 matches at 9 bases. Looked up from germline, CDR1 is SGHDT and CDR2 is YYEEEE. The CDR3 sequence is 17 residues long. After removal of 0 bases from V and 3 bases from J, the junction contained 7 bases not matched to a gene. The CDR3 nucleotides read TGTGCCAGCAGCTTGGCCGGTGGGACAGGGCCCAATCAGCCCCAGCATTTT. Protein: CASSLAGGTGPNQPQHF.

The rearrangement joins TRBV2 to TRBJ1-2, with D tentatively TRBD1 (5 bases). CDR1 is SNHLY and CDR2 is FYNNEI in the germline V gene. The V end lost 7 bases, the J end lost 8 bases, and 17 bases lay between the germline ends. The CDR3 consists of 13 residues. CDR3 coding DNA: TGTGCCAGCACGGAGAGGGGTGGAGACGGCTACACCTTC. This sequence encodes CASTERGGDGYTF.

The chain uses TRBV5-1 and TRBJ1-5; weak D call: TRBD1 (6 bases). CDR3 length: 14 amino acids. Germline CDR1 reads SGHRS; CDR2 reads YFSETQ. V was pared by 5 bases and J by 2 bases, with 11 bases between. In DNA form, the CDR3 reads TGCGCCAGCAGTGAACAGGGCGGCAATCAGCCCCAGCATTTT. It is translated as CASSEQGGNQPQHF.

The chain links TRBV7-2 to TRBJ1-5; D uncertain. The CDR3 consists of 15 residues. The germline V gene has CDR1 SGHTA and CDR2 FQGNSA. Trimming left V 5 bases short and J 2 bases short, with 13 bases between. CDR3 sequence reads: CASSLDRPGNQPQHF. In nucleotides, the CDR3 is TGTGCCAGCAGCCTCGACCGCCCTGGCAATCAGCCCCAGCATTTT.

This clonotype was detected only a few times. The rearrangement joins TRBV27 to TRBJ1-1; D remains unclear. Germline V gene lookup returns CDR1 MNHEY and CDR2 SMNVEV (reference sequence). Trimming stripped 2 bases from V and 3 bases from J, with 10 bases between. The CDR3 loop spans 14 amino acids. CDR3 amino acids: CASSLGPGYTEAFF. In DNA, the CDR3 is TGTGCCAGCAGTTTAGGTCCGGGGTACACTGAAGCTTTCTTT.

The chain joins TRBV9 to TRBJ2-5; 8 bases are a match to TRBD2. The CDR3 loop spans 15 amino acids. With V trimmed by 0 bases and J by 4 bases, 5 bases remained unmatched. CDR1 SGDLS and CDR2 YYNGEE come from the germline V gene. This CDR3 reads CASSVGSGAGETQYF. The DNA of the CDR3 is TGTGCCAGCAGCGTAGGTAGCGGGGCGGGAGAGACCCAGTACTTC.

This clonotype was seen a handful of times. This chain links TRBV11-2 with TRBJ2-7; weak D call: TRBD1 (5 bases). Germline V lookup: CDR1 SGHAT, CDR2 FQNNGV. The CDR3 covers 12 residues. Deletions cut 1 base from V and 5 bases from J, with 6 bases between. CDR3 nucleotides: TGTGCCAGCAGCTTAGGGACACACGAGCAGTACGTC. Translating it yields CASSLGTHEQYV.

This clonotype was observed a handful of times. J is TRBJ2-3 and V is TRBV6-2 or TRBV6-3; 8 nucleotides match TRBD2. The CDR3 runs 16 residues. The V segment lost 7 bases and the J segment 0 bases; nucleotides outside the gene matches: 9. Germline-derived CDR1 and CDR2 are MNHEY and SVGEGT. The CDR3 loop reads CASKQDLAGSTDTQYF. CDR3 nucleotide sequence: TGTGCCAGCAAACAAGATCTAGCGGGCAGCACAGATACGCAGTATTTT.

The rearrangement links TRBV7-2 to TRBJ2-3; TRBD2 might be the D (5 bases). The CDR3 is 14 amino acids. From germline, CDR1 is SGHTA and CDR2 FQGNSA. Between the trimmed V and J ends, which lost 3 bases and 5 bases, there was a span of 12 bases. CDR3 loop: CASSLSLEGDTQYF. CDR3 in DNA: TGTGCCAGCAGCTTGAGCCTAGAGGGAGATACGCAGTATTTT.